This entry describes one TCR beta chain. The sample originates from a study of blood T cell repertoires in COVID-19. Trimming took off 6 bases at V and 11 bases at J, with 22 bases between the two ends. Germline values: CDR1 MDHEN, CDR2 SYDVKM. This CDR3 is 14 amino acids long. The data were produced by immunoSEQ multiplex PCR, yet TCRdb's version contains in-frame clones alone and is incomplete. The table lists approximately 150,000 clones, about 85% of them singletons. This rearrangement joins TRBV28 to TRBJ1-2, with D perhaps matching TRBD1 (6 bases). The specimen was peripheral blood. The sequence derives from a human donor in a cohort sampled during active COVID-19. The CDR3 here is CASSSTLLEGGYTF. DNA of the CDR3: TGTGCCAGCAGCTCGACCCTTCTGGAAGGGGGTTACACCTTC.